This T cell receptor beta chain originates from a study of CD8 T cells in Susac syndrome. Study-wide background: Susac syndrome patients were untreated, on corticosteroids with some adding intravenous immunoglobulin, or on intravenous immunoglobulin only.

Blood CD8+ and CD4+ T cells underwent high-throughput TCR beta sequencing. Roughly 0.5 to 1 ug RNA was reverse transcribed with random hexamers. Using its own MiXCR run on the immunoSEQ multiplex PCR reads, TCRdb lists one record per CDR3 protein. Of around 170,000 distinct CDR3 sequences listed, 90% to 96% are singletons. V was clipped by 2 bases and J by 0 bases, with 11 bases between them. Germline loops: CDR1 GTSNPN, CDR2 SVGIG (reference sequence). This CDR3 comprises 16 residues. The sequenced sample consisted of CD4+ T cells from PBMCs. The rearrangement links TRBV30 to TRBJ1-6; no reliable D call. The receptor comes from a human donor with Susac syndrome. The CDR3: CAWSTREISYNSPLHF. The CDR3 coding sequence is TGTGCCTGGAGTACGAGAGAGATCTCCTATAATTCACCCCTCCACTTT.